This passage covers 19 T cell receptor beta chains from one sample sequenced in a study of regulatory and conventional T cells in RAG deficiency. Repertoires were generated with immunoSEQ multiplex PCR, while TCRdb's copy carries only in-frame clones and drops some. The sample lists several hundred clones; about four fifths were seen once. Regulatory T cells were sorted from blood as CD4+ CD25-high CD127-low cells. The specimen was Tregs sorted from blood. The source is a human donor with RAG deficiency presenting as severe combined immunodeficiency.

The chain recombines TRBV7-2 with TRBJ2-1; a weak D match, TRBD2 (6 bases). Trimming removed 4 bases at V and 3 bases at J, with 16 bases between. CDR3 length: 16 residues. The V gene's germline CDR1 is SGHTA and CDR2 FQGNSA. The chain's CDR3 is CASSSPRRGIYNEQFF. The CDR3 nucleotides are TGTGCCAGCAGCTCCCCCCGCCGCGGGATCTACAATGAGCAGTTCTTC.

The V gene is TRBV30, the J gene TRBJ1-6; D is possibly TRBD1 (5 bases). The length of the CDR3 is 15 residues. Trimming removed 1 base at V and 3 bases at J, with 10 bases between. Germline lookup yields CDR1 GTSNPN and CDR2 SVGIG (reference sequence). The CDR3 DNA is TGTGCCTGGAGTGGTGGGGGAATCTATAATTCACCCCTCCACTTT. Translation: CAWSGGGIYNSPLHF.

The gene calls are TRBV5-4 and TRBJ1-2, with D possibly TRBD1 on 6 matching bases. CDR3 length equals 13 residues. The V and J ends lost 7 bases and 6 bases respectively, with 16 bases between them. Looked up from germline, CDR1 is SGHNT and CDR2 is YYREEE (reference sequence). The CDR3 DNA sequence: TGTGCCAGCGGGCCGGGGGCGCATGATGGCTACACCTTC. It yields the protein CASGPGAHDGYTF.

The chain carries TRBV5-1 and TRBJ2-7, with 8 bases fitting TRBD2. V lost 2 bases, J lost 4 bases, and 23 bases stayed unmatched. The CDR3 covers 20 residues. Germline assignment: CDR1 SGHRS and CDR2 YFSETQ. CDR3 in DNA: TGCGCCAGCAGCTTTGACCTGACTCGCGGGAGGAGGGGGGGTATATACGAGCAGTACTTC. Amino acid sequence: CASSFDLTRGRRGGIYEQYF.

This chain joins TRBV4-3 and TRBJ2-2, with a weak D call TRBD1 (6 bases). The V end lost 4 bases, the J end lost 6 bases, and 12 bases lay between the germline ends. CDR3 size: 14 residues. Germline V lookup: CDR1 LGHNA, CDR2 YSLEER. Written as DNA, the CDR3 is TGCGCCAGCAGCCCGGACAGTAGGCCCGGGGAGCTGTTTTTT. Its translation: CASSPDSRPGELFF.

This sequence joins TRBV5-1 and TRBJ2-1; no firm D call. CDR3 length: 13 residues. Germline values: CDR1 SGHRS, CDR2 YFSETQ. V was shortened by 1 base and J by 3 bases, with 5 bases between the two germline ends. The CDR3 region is CASSLSYYNEQFF. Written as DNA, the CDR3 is TGCGCCAGCAGCTTGTCATACTACAATGAGCAGTTCTTC.

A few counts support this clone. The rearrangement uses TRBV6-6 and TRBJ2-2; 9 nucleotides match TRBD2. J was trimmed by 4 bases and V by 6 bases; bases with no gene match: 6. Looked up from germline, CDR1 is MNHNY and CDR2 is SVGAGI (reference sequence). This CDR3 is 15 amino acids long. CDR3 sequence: CASSIAGATTGELFF. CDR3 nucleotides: TGTGCCAGCAGCATAGCGGGAGCGACCACCGGGGAGCTGTTTTTT.

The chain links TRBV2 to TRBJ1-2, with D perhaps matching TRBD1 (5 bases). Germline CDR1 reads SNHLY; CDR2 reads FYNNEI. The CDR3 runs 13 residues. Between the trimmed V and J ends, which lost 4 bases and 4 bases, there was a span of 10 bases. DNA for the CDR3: TGTGCCAGCAGTGCCCAGGGCCGCTATGGCTACACCTTC. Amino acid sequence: CASSAQGRYGYTF.

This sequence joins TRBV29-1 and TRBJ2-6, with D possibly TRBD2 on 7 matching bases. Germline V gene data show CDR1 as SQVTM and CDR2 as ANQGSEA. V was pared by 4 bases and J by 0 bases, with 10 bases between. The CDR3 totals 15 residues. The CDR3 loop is CSVAGGASGANVLTF. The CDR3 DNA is TGCAGCGTTGCGGGGGGCGCCTCTGGGGCCAACGTCCTGACTTTC.

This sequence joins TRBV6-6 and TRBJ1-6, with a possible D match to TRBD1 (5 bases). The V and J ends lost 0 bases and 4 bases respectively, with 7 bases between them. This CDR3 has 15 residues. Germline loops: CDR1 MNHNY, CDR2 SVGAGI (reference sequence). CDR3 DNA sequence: TGTGCCAGCAGTTACTCAGGGGTATATAATTCACCCCTCCACTTT. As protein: CASSYSGVYNSPLHF.

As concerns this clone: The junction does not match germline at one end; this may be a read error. DNA of the CDR3: TGTGCCTGGGGTGTGGGCGATGGCTACACCTTC. The encoded protein is CAWGVGDGYTF. V is TRBV30 and J is TRBJ1-2; D remains unclear. From germline, CDR1 is GTSNPN and CDR2 SVGIG (reference sequence). The CDR3 length is 11 residues.

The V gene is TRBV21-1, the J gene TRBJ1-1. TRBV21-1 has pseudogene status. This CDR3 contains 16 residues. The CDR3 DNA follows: TGTGCCAGCAGAAACAGGCTAGCTACACAATGCACTGAAGCTTTCTTT. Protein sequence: CASRNRLATQCTEAFF.

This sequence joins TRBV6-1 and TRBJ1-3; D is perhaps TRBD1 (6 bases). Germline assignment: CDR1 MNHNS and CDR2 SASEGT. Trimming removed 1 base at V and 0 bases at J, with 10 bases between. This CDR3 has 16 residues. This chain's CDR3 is CASSEGGGLSGNTIYF. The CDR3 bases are TGTGCCAGCAGTGAAGGGGGGGGCCTCTCTGGAAACACCATATATTTT.

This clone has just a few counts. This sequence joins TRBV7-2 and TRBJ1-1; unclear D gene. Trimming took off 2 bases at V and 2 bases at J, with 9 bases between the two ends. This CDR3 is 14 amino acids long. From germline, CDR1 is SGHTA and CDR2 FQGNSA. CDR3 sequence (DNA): TGTGCCAGCAGCTTAAGGCACATTAACACTGAAGCTTTCTTT. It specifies CASSLRHINTEAFF. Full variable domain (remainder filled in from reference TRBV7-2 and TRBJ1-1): GAGVSQSPSNKVTEKGKDVELRCDPISGHTALYWYRQSLGQGLEFLIYFQGNSAPDKSGLPSDRFSAERTGGSVSTLTIQRTQQEDSAVYLCASSLRHINTEAFFGQGTRLTVV.

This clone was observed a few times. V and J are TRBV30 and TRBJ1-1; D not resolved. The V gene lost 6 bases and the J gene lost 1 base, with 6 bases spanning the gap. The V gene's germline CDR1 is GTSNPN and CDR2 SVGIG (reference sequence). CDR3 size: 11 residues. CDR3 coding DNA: TGTGCCTGTCAGGAGAACACTGAAGCTTTCTTT. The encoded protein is CACQENTEAFF.

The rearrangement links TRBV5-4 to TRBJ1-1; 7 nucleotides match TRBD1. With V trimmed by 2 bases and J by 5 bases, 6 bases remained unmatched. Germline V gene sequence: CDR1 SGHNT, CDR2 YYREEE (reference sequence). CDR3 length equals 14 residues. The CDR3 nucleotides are TGTGCCAGCAGCTTTCAAGGGGGCCGTACTGAAGCTTTCTTT. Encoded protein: CASSFQGGRTEAFF.

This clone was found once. Here the CDR3 DNA reads TGTGCCAGCAGCGTAGGAGGGGACTCTGGAAACACCATATATTTT. It yields the protein CASSVGGDSGNTIYF. This rearrangement joins TRBV9 to TRBJ1-3; D possibly corresponds to TRBD1 (5 bases). V lost 0 bases and J 0 bases, leaving 7 bases between the germline ends. From germline, CDR1 is SGDLS and CDR2 YYNGEE. There are 15 residues in the CDR3.

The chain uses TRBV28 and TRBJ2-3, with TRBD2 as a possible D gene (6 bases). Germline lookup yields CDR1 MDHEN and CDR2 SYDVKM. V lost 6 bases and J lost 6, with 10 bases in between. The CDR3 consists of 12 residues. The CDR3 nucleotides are TGTGCCAGCAGCTTACTAGCCGATACGCAGTATTTT. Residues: CASSLLADTQYF.

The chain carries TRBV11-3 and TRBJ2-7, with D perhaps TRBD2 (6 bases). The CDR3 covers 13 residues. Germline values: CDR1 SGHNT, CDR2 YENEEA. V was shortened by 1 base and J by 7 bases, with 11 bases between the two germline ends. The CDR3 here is CASSLVARGEQYF. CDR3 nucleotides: TGTGCCAGCAGCTTAGTCGCGCGGGGTGAGCAGTACTTC.